What follows are 2 T cell receptor beta chains derived from one specimen sequenced in a study of cytomegalovirus exposure and HLA in healthy donors. The PCR had 60 Vbeta and 13 Jbeta primers. Method: immunoSEQ multiplex PCR; TCRdb's copy keeps in-frame clones and lacks some. The sample includes 63,000 or so clones, approximately 74% of them seen just once. Sample: PBMCs. The receptors originated from a woman in her twenties or thirties in good health and CMV-seropositive.

This chain joins TRBV5-6 and TRBJ2-7; the D is unclear. The CDR3 spans 11 residues. Trimming stripped 0 bases from V and 6 bases from J, with 4 bases between. Germline V lookup: CDR1 SGHDT, CDR2 YYEEEE. CDR3 coding DNA: TGTGCCAGCAGCTTGGGACTCGAGCAGTACTTC. Its protein product is CASSLGLEQYF.

CDR3 nucleotides: TGTGCCAGCTCACCGGACGTTCGACAGACCTATGGCTACACCTTC. The encoded protein is CASSPDVRQTYGYTF. This chain links TRBV18 with TRBJ1-2; possible D gene TRBD1, 5 bases. Germline V gene sequence: CDR1 KGHSH, CDR2 LQKENI. V was clipped by 3 bases and J by 4 bases, with 15 bases between them. The CDR3 runs 15 residues.